Below, one T cell receptor (beta chain) is given with its context. What antigen it recognizes has not been identified. No much larger clonotype is one base removed from it; base qualities were not supplied. TCRbeta CDR3 regions were amplified from genomic DNA using the immunoSEQ Assay, a bias-controlled multiplex PCR. For the original study's pipeline: Within the assay, amplification of reference gene primers was used to estimate how many nucleated cells each sample contained. To quantify the absolute abundance of each unique TCRbeta CDR3 rearrangement, sequence reads were collapsed and filtered. For each sample, productive Simpson clonality was calculated by taking the square root of Simpson's diversity index across productive rearrangements. TCRdb carries this immuneACCESS record with in-frame sequences only. Its versions omit some clonotypes, under half of them owing to an unresolved V gene in the studies checked, with the rest unexplained. For V, J and clone size, that table is used; D and trimming come from the DNA. This sample comprises 180,000 or so clones, about 90% of them detected only once. Clones ranked in the top ten supply roughly 2.6% of the sample.

The data originate from a study of blood T cell repertoires in COVID-19 (dated by TCRdb to the early 2020s). Describing the broader study: Samples covering the acute and convalescent phases of COVID-19 were provided by collaborators in the United States, Italy and Spain. The material from the prospective study consisted of cDNA or gDNA derived from T cells, B-cell-depleted T cells, or PBMCs. Subjects who had been exposed to COVID-19, were actively infected with it, or had recovered from it provided the deeply sampled blood TCRbeta repertoires that made up the dataset. The repertoires were released in a freely available public database intended as a resource for research on the immune response to SARS-CoV-2. The samples were drawn from two sources: the first 160 participants of the ongoing ImmuneRACE study, and fewer than 1,500 subjects contributed by 6 global collaborators. The sample metadata nearly always contained a de-identified subject ID, COVID-19 status, age in years and sex. Where available, HLA class I and class II types were obtained from metadata supplied by the sample provider rather than from assay-based typing. Here is what the overall study found, with its caveats: Clinical and demographic metadata were provided uncurated, with the amount varying by source and participant.

For CDR1 and CDR2, the germline V gene lists SGHRS and YFSETQ. The CDR3 numbers 14 residues from cysteine through phenylalanine. Of all the DNA, just the CDR3 is kept, 42 bases in frame from base 1. The trim is 4 bases for V and 8 bases for J, with a gap of 16 bases between the germline ends. Collaborating institutions collected whole blood in K2EDTA tubes following their own protocols. For TCRbeta analysis, collaborators shipped samples as frozen whole blood, isolated PBMCs, or DNA extracted from either of those sample types. The clonotype comes from a man aged 35-49 years with active or convalescent COVID-19. Material: peripheral blood. This receptor chain uses TRBV5-1 and TRBJ1-3, with a weak D call of TRBD1 (6 bases match). The CDR3: CASSPQTGWDTIYF. The nucleotide sequence reads as follows: TGCGCCAGCAGCCCCCAGACAGGATGGGACACCATATATTTT.